The present entry profiles one T cell receptor (beta chain) with its context. These data come from a study of blood T cell repertoires in COVID-19. Germline V CDR1 and CDR2: SQVTM, ANQGSEA. V lost 5 bases, J lost 0 bases, and 10 bases lay in between. There are 14 residues in the CDR3. Sequencing used immunoSEQ multiplex PCR; TCRdb keeps in-frame clones, though not all of them. The repertoire consists of approximately 58,000 clones, with around 85% occurring once and the leading ten covering around 4.5%. The V gene is TRBV29-1, the J gene TRBJ1-4, with D uncertain. Sample: peripheral blood. This TCR was recovered from a man aged 35 to 55 with active COVID-19. CDR3: CSVSYLATNEKLFF. CDR3 nucleotide sequence: TGCAGCGTTTCTTACTTGGCAACTAATGAAAAACTGTTTTTT.